The source of this TCR gamma chain is a study of Vδ1+ human thymocytes. Points from the study as a whole: Thymic TRG and TRD repertoires appeared highly polyclonal. Donors shared many TRG clonotypes but few TRD clonotypes.

This clone has more than one count but fewer than ten. Its antigen is still unknown. The sample contains more than one DNA sequence encoding this CDR3. RNA was extracted from the cells and then reverse transcribed. The CDR3 regions were amplified by multiplex PCR from V-gene primers to a constant-region primer. TCRdb re-called the multiplex PCR reads through CATT. Of approximately 25,000 gamma-chain clones in the sample, around 18% were seen once. The sorted cells were CD3+ Vdelta1+ Vdelta2- thymocytes from alphabeta-depleted thymus. Purity of the sorted Vdelta1+ thymocytes ranged from about 96% to 99.6%. The CDR3 length is 14 residues. Per germline, CDR1 VTNTFY and CDR2 YDVSTARD (reference sequence). V gave up 1 base and J gave up 2 bases; unmatched junction bases: 5.

The chain employs TRGV3 and TRGJ1 or TRGJ2. The source of this sequence is a boy younger than two who had congenital heart surgery. The sample was Vdelta1+ gamma-delta thymocytes from the thymus. Subset noted: FACS-sorted CD3+ TCRalphabeta- TCRVdelta1+ TCRVdelta2- thymocytes. The CDR3 DNA reads as TGTGCCACCTGGGACAGCCCCGATTATTATAAGAAACTCTTT. Protein: CATWDSPDYYKKLF.